This T cell receptor beta chain emerged from a study of T cell clonality in common variable immunodeficiency. The CDR3 totals 14 residues. Deletions cut 4 bases from V and 6 bases from J, with 18 bases between. Germline CDR1 reads DFQATT; CDR2 reads SNEGSKA (reference sequence). The method was immunoSEQ multiplex PCR; TCRdb's version includes in-frame clones alone and lacks a portion of them. This record lists around 47,000 clones, none seen once only, and the top ten clones contain approximately 2%. This clone was observed many times. Read coverage stops 3 residues before the CDR3 terminus; the germline J gene supplies the remainder.

The genes are TRBV20-1 and TRBJ1-2, with a possible D match to TRBD1 (6 bases). Material: peripheral blood mononuclear cells. The source of this sequence is a person aged 18 to 69 in good health. The CDR3 bases that were read are TGCAGTGCTATTACAGGGTTGAGGGTCGATGGC. Translated: CSAITGLRVDG. The complete CDR3 sequence is CSAITGLRVDGYTF.